This TCR beta chain was sequenced in a study of shared clonotypes between healthy human individuals. Points from the study as a whole: Rarefaction demonstrated incomplete sorted-subset sequencing despite large depth.

The repertoire was sequenced with immunoSEQ multiplex PCR; TCRdb's copy has only in-frame clones and lacks some. The repertoire holds millions of clones, with approximately 92% as singletons. Note on this clone: No antigen is known for it.

There were only Caucasian adults among the donors, and all lived in Nashville, Tennessee. Per the germline V gene, CDR1 is SGHRS and CDR2 is YFSETQ. Trimming took 0 bases from V and 3 from J, leaving 10 bases between them. This CDR3 region has 15 residues. The clonotype originates from a young man in good health. The chain recombines TRBV5-1 with TRBJ1-3; D not resolved. Sequencing used naive CD4+ T cells sorted from blood. Subset of the sample: CD45RA+ positively selected. The CDR3 is CASSLEGLLGNTIYF. The CDR3 region has the DNA TGCGCCAGCAGCTTGGAAGGGTTGCTTGGAAACACCATATATTTT.